This paragraph covers one TCR beta chain sequence. There are a few counts of this clone. This receptor's antigen is unknown. There are no base qualities to consult, and no much larger clone falls within one base. The junction carries 15 bases between V and J, which are trimmed by 5 bases and 4 bases respectively. CDR1 and CDR2 were assigned from the germline V gene as SGHTA and FQGNSA. The CDR3 numbers 15 residues from cysteine through phenylalanine. This entry keeps only the CDR3 DNA: 45 bases, framed from base 1. The protocol used for the library was the immunoSEQ multiplex PCR assay. The multiplex PCR relied on a mix of 60 forward primers for TCR Vbeta segments and 13 reverse primers for TCR Jbeta segments. A multiplex PCR assay on genomic DNA amplified the CDR3 region of rearranged TCR beta genes. On the Illumina HiSeq System, the amplified TCR beta libraries were sequenced as 87-base-pair reads. Turning to the authors' computational methods: Across the 500 to 750 repertoires, a later analysis counted 80 million or so unique TCR beta chains, roughly 11 million of which were shared by at least two donors. A nearest-neighbor algorithm error-corrected the raw reads and collapsed the reads into unique sequences, merging closely related sequences to remove PCR and sequencing errors. Alignment of CDR3 sequences to IMGT reference sequences was used to assign V, D and J gene segments. Each retained sequence needed at least a six-nucleotide match to both a V gene segment and a J gene segment. Rearrangements were called productive when the CDR3 lacked stop codons and stayed in frame with V and J; all others were non-productive. CDR3 was defined according to IMGT convention as the region running from the second conserved V-encoded cysteine to the conserved J-encoded phenylalanine. In an earlier analysis of roughly 580 of the donors, sequences lacking an unambiguous match to a single V gene segment were excluded. In an earlier analysis of several hundred of the donors, V segments were called functional above 56.7% productive rearrangements and were called segregating when the between-donor standard deviation exceeded 5%. A statistical classification framework was built to diagnose cytomegalovirus status from the catalog of TCR beta chain sequences. V and J gene assignment, in a later analysis, came from comparing TCR nucleotide sequences with IMGT/GENE-DB human TR gene sequences. A later analysis assigned CDR3 sequences and most-parsimonious VDJ recombination scenarios with the TCRdist pipeline. In a later analysis, each TCR beta chain was defined by its CDR3 amino acid sequence together with its V-gene family, and reads without a unique V-gene family were excluded. In a later analysis, 450 to 600 highly shared, low-generation-probability nucleotide sequences were removed to address suspected cross-contamination and a sequencing artifact. For each public chain, a later analysis derived a clonal expansion index from normalized ranks of inferred template counts within each repertoire. A later analysis computed generation probabilities with a VDJ recombination model fitted to out-of-frame rearrangements, and checked the results against IGoR. Hypergeometric tests were used in a later analysis to score TCR-TCR, TCR-HLA and TCR-CMV co-occurrence, with a repertoire-size bias correction applied to the TCR pairs. False discovery rates were estimated in a later analysis by permuting HLA or CMV assignments 20 times. A later analysis grouped co-occurring TCRs with DBSCAN, adding TCRdist sequence similarity when clustering within HLA-allele-positive subsets. Co-occurrence clustering excluded repertoires with fewer than 30,000 or more than 120,000 public chains, plus five with anomalous nucleotide sharing. The table comes from immuneACCESS by way of TCRdb, which keeps in-frame sequences with V and J called. Part of the clones is missing from these tables; in studies checked, under half for an unresolved V gene and the rest for unknown reasons. V and J calls and clone size are copied from that table; D and trimming were computed from the DNA. This sample gives under 200,000 clones in total; about two thirds of them show up just once. 3.5% to 5.5% of the sample lies in the top ten.

In total, 500 to 700 healthy bone marrow donors made up the cohort. At the time of sampling, every cohort member was nominally healthy, though immune exposures that went unrecorded were likely present. The donor was CMV seropositive and belonged to the group of about 290 seropositive cohort members. A peripheral blood sample was provided by each donor, and peripheral blood mononuclear cells were used for TCR beta sequencing. Genomic DNA extraction from the blood cell samples was performed with the Qiagen DNeasy Blood Extraction Kit. The sample originates from a study of cytomegalovirus exposure and HLA in healthy donors (dated by TCRdb to about 2017). As for the study more broadly: According to an earlier analysis of 550 to 700 of the donors, about 179 million T cells yielded 117 million unique TCR beta sequences and approximately 280 Gb of sequence data. Every repertoire in the discovery cohort had been generated on one and the same sequencing platform. HLA typing included class I and class II loci at four-digit resolution. Rather than drawing on any new phenotypic data, the later analysis identified candidate immune exposures from TCR beta sequences and the way those sequences occurred across donors. Among the roughly 390 genotyped donors, 81% belonged to the genetic ancestry cluster associated with self-reported Caucasian donors. In a later analysis, previously published TCR beta repertoires from several hundred donors were re-analyzed and high-resolution HLA genotyping was added so that TCR occurrence patterns could be studied. Because of strong linkage in the cohort, roughly five DR-DQ haplotypes were treated as single units for association and clustering. Among roughly 370 genotyped donors of the cohort, an average of 235,054 unique TCR beta nucleotide sequences were sequenced per donor, about a sixth of them non-productive. To predict cytomegalovirus infection status, the study brought together high-throughput TCR immunosequencing, statistical association of individual TCRs with disease status, and machine learning. In an earlier analysis of a few hundred of the donors, high-throughput TCR beta sequencing was used to judge whether each TCR beta V gene segment behaved as functional or pseudogenic. The number of typed donors differed by locus: 629-630 for A, B, C, DRB1 and DQB1; approximately 530 for DQA1; approximately 610 for DPA1; and some 430 for DPB1. Donor age, sex, ethnicity and CMV serostatus were compiled alongside the repertoire data. Using immunosequencing, the study profiled T cell repertoires from roughly 650 subjects and related those repertoires to cytomegalovirus serostatus. A later genetic analysis used genome-wide SNP genotypes for about 60% of the roughly 700 donors, treating that subset as a discovery cohort. In addition to the first cohort of roughly 670 subjects, a separate validation cohort of some 120 different subjects was used. The aim of the study was to test whether cataloging public T cell receptors could identify signatures of past pathogen exposure. About 300 gigabases of sequencing data and 70 million to 95 million unique TCR sequences made up an early release that covered approximately 650 HLA-typed donors.

Study-wide conclusions, independent of this receptor: In the study, approximately 160 TCR beta chains were listed as associated with cytomegalovirus. CMV serostatus was the only immune exposure information available for the cohort. In vitro tests confirmed that a few of the cytomegalovirus-associated TCR beta chains recognize cytomegalovirus antigens. In a later genetic analysis, fewer N-insertions in productive TCRs were reported among donors in an Asian-associated ancestry cluster than the roughly 700-donor mean. In a later analysis, HLA-associated TCR beta chains showed more clonal expansion and lower generation probabilities than non-associated chains that were equally common. In an earlier analysis of some 500 of the donors, most TCR beta V segments were observed in productive rearrangements about 87% or about 30% of the time, broadly matching IMGT annotations. The 87-base-pair reads could not distinguish some IMGT-functional V segments, including TRBV6-2 and TRBV6-3, so those segments were excluded. Because counts were too low, more than 15 rarely observed V segments, including chromosome 9 orphons, were excluded from the earlier analysis of fewer than 650 of the donors. Linkage disequilibrium might explain the correlated functional status among segregating V segments, but an unknown experimental factor could not be ruled out. The authors suggested that the approach could potentially be generalized to other disease states and immunological phenotypes. A further reported finding was that TCR beta sequences accurately predicted the HLA-A and HLA-B alleles for most subjects in the first cohort. Because HLA typing was missing for some donors at each locus, association tests included only the typed subset. Presence/absence analyses assumed roughly uniform sequencing depth across donors, an assumption that may not hold. When HLA alleles, especially DR and DQ, strongly co-occurred, attributing TCR associations to individual alleles was difficult. According to a later analysis, most CMV-associated TCR beta chains appeared to be HLA-restricted, and the HLA associations seemed to be driven largely by CMV exposure. In a later genetic analysis, a missense DCLRE1C variant was associated with V-gene and J-gene trimming of TCR beta chains, and the association was replicated in an independent cohort. In a later analysis, several top co-occurrence clusters were reported to appear linked to parvovirus B19, influenza, CMV and Epstein-Barr virus. In a later analysis, 16,951 TCR beta sequences were associated with specific HLA alleles at a false discovery rate of 0.05. This cohort had only TCR beta chains sequenced, and the lack of alpha or paired-chain data limited which features could be detected. A cluster of highly shared sequence variants was judged likely to be a technical artifact of the sequencing pipeline. The classifier was reported to diagnose cytomegalovirus status with high specificity and sensitivity in both the original and validation cohorts. A later analysis found that TCR association rates varied across HLA loci, with DRB1 alleles showing the most associated TCRs and HLA-C alleles the fewest. Most TCR sequences were seen in very few donors, while some public TCRs were found in many individuals.

This receptor was obtained from a woman aged 18-29 years in good health and CMV-seropositive. The source material was PBMCs. Rearrangement joined TRBV7-2 to TRBJ1-3; the D gene is perhaps TRBD1, on 5 matching bases. The CDR3 region has the sequence CASSLRTGSGNTIYF. The DNA sequence reads TGTGCCAGCAGCCTCCGAACAGGTTCAGGAAACACCATATATTTT.